This paragraph covers one T cell receptor beta chain sequence. Clones were read by immunoSEQ multiplex PCR, and TCRdb kept only the in-frame ones, dropping some. Of about 240,000 clones in the sample, roughly 90% were seen once. This entry comes from a study of blood T cell repertoires in COVID-19. Across the whole study: The analysed material was cDNA or gDNA that came from T cells, B-cell-depleted T cells, or PBMCs.

CDR3 size: 15 residues. Germline CDR1 reads MDHEN; CDR2 reads SYDVKM. V shed 8 bases, J shed 6 bases, and the junction held 10 bases outside the gene matches. This receptor was obtained from a man aged 60 to 75 with acute or convalescent COVID-19. The chain carries TRBV28 and TRBJ1-6; 7 positions match TRBD1. Input material: peripheral blood. In nucleotides, the CDR3 is TGTGCCAGCGGCACCACGGGACAGATTAATTCACCCCTCCACTTT. Protein: CASGTTGQINSPLHF.